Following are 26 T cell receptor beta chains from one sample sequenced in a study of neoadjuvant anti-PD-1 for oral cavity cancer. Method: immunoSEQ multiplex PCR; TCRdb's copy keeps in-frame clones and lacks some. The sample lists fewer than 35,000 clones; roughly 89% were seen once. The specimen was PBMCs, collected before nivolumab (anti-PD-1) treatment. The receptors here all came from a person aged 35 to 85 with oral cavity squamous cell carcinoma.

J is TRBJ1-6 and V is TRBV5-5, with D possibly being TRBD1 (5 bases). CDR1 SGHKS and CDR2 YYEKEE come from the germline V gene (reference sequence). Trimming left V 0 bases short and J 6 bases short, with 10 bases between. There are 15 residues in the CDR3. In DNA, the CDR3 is TGTGCCAGCAGCTTGGGTACAGGTACTAATTCACCCCTCCACTTT. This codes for CASSLGTGTNSPLHF.

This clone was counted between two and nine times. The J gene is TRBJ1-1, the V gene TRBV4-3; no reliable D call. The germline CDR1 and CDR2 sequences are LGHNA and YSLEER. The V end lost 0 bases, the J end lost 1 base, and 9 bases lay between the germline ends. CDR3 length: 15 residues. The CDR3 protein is CASSQDEDPNTEAFF. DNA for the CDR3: TGCGCCAGCAGCCAAGATGAGGACCCGAACACTGAAGCTTTCTTT.

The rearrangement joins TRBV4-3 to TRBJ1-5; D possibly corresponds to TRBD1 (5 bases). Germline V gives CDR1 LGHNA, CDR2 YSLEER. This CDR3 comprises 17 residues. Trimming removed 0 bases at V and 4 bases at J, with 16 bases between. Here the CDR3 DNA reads TGCGCCAGCAGCCAAGATCAATGGAACAGGCGAAATCAGCCCCAGCATTTT. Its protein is CASSQDQWNRRNQPQHF.

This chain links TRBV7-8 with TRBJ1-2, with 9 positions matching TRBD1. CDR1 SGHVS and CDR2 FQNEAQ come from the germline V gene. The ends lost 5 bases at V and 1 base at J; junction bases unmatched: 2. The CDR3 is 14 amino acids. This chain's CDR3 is CASSGTGLNYGYTF. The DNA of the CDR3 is TGTGCCAGCAGCGGGACAGGGCTTAACTATGGCTACACCTTC.

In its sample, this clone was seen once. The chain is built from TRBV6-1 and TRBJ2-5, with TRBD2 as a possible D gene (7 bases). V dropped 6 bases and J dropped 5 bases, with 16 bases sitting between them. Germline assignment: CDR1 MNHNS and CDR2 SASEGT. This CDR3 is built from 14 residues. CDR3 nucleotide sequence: TGTGCCAGCAGCAAGTCTAGGGGGGGGGAGACCCAGTACTTC. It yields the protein CASSKSRGGETQYF.

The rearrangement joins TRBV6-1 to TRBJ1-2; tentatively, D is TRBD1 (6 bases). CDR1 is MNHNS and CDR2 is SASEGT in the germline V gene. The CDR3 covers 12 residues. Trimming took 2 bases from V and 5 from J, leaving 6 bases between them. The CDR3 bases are TGTGCCAGCAGTGAAACAGGGTATGGCTACACCTTC. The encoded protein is CASSETGYGYTF.

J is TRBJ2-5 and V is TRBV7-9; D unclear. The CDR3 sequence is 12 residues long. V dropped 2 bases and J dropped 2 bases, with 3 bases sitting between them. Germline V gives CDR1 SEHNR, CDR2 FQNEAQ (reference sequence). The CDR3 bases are TGTGCCAGCAGCTTACTACAAGAGACCCAGTACTTC. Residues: CASSLLQETQYF.

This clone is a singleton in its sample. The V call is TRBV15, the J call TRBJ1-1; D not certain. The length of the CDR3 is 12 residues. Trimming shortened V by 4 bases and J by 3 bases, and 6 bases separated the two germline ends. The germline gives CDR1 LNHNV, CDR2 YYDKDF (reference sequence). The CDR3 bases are TGTGCCACCAGCATGGATGACACTGAAGCTTTCTTT. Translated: CATSMDDTEAFF.

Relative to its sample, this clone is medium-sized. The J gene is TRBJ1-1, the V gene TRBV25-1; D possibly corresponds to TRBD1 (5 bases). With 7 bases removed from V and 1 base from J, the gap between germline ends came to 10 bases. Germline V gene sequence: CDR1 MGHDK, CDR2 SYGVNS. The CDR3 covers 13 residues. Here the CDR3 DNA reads TGTGCCAGCACCCGGGGGTGGAACACTGAAGCTTTCTTT. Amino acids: CASTRGWNTEAFF.

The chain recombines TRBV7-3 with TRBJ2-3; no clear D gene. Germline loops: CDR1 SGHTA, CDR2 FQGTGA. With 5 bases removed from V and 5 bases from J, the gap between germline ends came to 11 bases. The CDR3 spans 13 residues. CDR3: CASSLASGDTQYF. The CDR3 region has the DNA TGTGCCAGCAGCCTCGCTTCCGGAGATACGCAGTATTTT.

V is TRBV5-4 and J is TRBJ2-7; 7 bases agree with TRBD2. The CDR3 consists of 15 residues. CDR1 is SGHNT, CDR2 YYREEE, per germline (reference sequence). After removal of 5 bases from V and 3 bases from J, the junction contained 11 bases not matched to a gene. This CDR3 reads CASSDGGTPRYEQYF. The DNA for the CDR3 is TGTGCCAGCAGTGACGGGGGGACGCCCCGCTACGAGCAGTACTTC.

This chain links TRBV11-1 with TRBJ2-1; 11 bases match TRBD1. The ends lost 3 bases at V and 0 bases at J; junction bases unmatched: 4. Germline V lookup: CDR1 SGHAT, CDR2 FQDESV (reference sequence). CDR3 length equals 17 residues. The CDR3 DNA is TGTGCCAGCAGCTTCGGACAGGGGGCACACTCCTACAATGAGCAGTTCTTC. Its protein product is CASSFGQGAHSYNEQFF. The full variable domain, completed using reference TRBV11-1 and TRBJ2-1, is EAEVAQSPRYKITEKSQAVAFWCDPISGHATLYWYRQILGQGPELLVQFQDESVVDDSQLPKDRFSAERLKGVDSTLKIQPAELGDSAMYLCASSFGQGAHSYNEQFFGPGTRLTVL.

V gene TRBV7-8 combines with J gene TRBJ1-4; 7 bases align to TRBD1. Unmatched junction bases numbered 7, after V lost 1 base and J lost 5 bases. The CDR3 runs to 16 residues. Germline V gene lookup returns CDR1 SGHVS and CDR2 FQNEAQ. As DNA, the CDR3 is TGTGCCAGCAGCTTAGTGGGACAGCGGATCAATGAAAAACTGTTTTTT. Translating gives CASSLVGQRINEKLFF.

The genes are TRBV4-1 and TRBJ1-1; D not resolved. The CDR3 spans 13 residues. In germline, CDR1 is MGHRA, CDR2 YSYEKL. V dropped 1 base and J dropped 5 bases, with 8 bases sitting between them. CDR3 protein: CASSQATGTEAFF. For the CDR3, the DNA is TGCGCCAGCAGCCAAGCTACGGGGACTGAAGCTTTCTTT.

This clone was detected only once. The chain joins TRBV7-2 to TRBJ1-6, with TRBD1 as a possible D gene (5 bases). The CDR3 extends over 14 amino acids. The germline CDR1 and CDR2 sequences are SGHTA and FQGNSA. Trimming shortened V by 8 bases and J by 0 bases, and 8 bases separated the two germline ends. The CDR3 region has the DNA TGTGCCAGCGGGGGGAGCTCCTATAATTCACCCCTCCACTTT. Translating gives CASGGSSYNSPLHF. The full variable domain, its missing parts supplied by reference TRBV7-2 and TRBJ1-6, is GAGVSQSPSNKVTEKGKDVELRCDPISGHTALYWYRQSLGQGLEFLIYFQGNSAPDKSGLPSDRFSAERTGGSVSTLTIQRTQQEDSAVYLCASGGSSYNSPLHFGNGTRLTVT.

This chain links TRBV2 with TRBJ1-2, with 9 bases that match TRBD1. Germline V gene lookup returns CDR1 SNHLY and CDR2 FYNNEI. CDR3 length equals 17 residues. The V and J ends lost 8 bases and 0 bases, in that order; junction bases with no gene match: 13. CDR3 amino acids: CASVFRDRVPSNYGYTF. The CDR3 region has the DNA TGTGCCAGCGTATTCCGGGACAGGGTCCCATCTAACTATGGCTACACCTTC.

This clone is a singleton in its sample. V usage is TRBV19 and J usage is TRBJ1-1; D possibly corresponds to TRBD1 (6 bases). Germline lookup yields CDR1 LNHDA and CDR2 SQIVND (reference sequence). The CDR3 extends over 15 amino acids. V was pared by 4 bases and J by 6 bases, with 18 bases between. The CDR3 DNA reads TGTGCCAGTAGTAACCCCTCCATGGGGGCGTCTGAAGCTTTCTTT. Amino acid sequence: CASSNPSMGASEAFF.

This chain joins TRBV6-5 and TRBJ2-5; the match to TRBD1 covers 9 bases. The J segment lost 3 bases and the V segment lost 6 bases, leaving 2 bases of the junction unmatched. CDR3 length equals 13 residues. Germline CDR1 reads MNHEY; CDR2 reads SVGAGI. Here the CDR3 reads CASRGTGKETQYF. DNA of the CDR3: TGTGCCAGCAGGGGGACAGGGAAAGAGACCCAGTACTTC.

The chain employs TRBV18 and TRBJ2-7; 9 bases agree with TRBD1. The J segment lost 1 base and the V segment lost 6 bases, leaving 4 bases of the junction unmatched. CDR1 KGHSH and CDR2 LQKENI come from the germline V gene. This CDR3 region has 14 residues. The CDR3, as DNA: TGTGCCAGCTCCCCCGGGACAGGGTCCTACGAGCAGTACTTC. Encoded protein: CASSPGTGSYEQYF. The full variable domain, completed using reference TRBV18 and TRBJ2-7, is NAGVMQNPRHLVRRRGQEARLRCSPMKGHSHVYWYRQLPEEGLKFMVYLQKENIIDESGMPKERFSAEFPKEGPSILRIQQVVRGDSAAYFCASSPGTGSYEQYFGPGTRLTVT.

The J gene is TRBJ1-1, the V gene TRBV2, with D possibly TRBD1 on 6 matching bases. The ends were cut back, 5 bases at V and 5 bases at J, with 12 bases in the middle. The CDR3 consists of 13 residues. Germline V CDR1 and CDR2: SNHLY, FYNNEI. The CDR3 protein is CASSIQGGTEAFF. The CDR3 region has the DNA TGTGCCAGCAGTATACAGGGTGGGACTGAAGCTTTCTTT.

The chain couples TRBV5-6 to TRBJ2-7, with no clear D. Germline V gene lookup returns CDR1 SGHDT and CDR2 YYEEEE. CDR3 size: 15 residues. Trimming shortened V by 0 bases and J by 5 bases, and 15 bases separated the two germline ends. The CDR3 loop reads CASSLDWGYSDEQYF. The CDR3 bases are TGTGCCAGCAGCTTGGACTGGGGATACTCTGACGAGCAGTACTTC.

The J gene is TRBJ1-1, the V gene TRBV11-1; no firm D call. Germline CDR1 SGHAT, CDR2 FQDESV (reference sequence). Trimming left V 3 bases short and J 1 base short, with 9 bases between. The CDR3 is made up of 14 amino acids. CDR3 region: CASSFSGRNTEAFF. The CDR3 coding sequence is TGTGCCAGCAGCTTTTCTGGGAGGAACACTGAAGCTTTCTTT.

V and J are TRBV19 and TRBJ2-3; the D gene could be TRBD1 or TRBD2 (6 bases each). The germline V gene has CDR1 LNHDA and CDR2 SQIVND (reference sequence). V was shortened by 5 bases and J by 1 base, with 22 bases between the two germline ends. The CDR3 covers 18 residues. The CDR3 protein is CASSARDGGPDGTDTQYF. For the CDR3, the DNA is TGTGCCAGTAGTGCTCGGGACGGGGGCCCCGACGGCACAGATACGCAGTATTTT.

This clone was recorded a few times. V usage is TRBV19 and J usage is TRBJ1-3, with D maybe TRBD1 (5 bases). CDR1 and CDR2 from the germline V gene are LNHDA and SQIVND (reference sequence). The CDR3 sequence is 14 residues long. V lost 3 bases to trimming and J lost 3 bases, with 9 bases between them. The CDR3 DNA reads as TGTGCCAGTAGTATCCCAGGGAGTGGAAACACCATATATTTT. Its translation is CASSIPGSGNTIYF.

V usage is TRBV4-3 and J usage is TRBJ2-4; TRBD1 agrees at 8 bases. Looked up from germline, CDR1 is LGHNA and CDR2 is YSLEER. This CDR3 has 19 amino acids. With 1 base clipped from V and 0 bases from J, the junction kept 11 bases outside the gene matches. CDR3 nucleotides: TGCGCCAGCAGCCAAGTGAGAGAAGGACAGGGAAGAGCCAAAAACATTCAGTACTTC. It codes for CASSQVREGQGRAKNIQYF.

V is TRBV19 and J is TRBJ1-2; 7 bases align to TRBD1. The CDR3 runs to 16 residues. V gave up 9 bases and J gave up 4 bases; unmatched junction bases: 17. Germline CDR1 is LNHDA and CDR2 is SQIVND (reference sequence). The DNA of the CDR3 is TGTGCCAGCCTCCCGGGACAGCCTAGCGGAAGCTATGGCTACACCTTC. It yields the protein CASLPGQPSGSYGYTF.